This T cell receptor (beta chain) is drawn from a study of regulatory T cells in long-lasting Graves disease. Study-wide background: Antithyroid drug intake by newly diagnosed Graves' patients had lasted under 3 months.

Points from the study as a whole: Study of thyroid tissue was not done, with only peripheral blood studied.

This clonotype was seen repeatedly, ten times or more. The antigen remains undetermined. Germline CDR1 and CDR2: MNHEY and SMNVEV (reference sequence). The CDR3 spans 15 residues. V was shortened by 0 bases and J by 7 bases, with 13 bases between the two germline ends. iRepertoire HTBI primers and Arm-PCR of CDR3 regions built TCR beta libraries. TCRdb reprocessed the multiplex PCR reads via MiXCR and lists one record per CDR3 protein. This table holds some 600,000 distinct CDR3 sequences, 15% to 20% found once. Time point meaning: newly diagnosed GD, antithyroid drugs for less than 3 months. Making the TCR library involved RNA that had been extracted from PBMCs. The patient group derived from an endocrinology department in Xi'an, China. The same data also contributed to another study, on T cells in Graves' hyperthyroidism and ophthalmopathy.

The V gene is TRBV27, the J gene TRBJ2-1, with a possible D match to TRBD2 (5 bases). This TCR derives from a young man with Graves disease. Source: peripheral blood mononuclear cells (PBMCs), taken at new diagnosis, from a patient treated with antithyroid drugs. The CDR3: CASSLSGAFGNEQFF. The CDR3 bases are TGTGCCAGCAGTTTATCGGGAGCCTTTGGGAATGAGCAGTTCTTC.